This record concerns one T cell receptor (beta chain) sequence. Its antigen has not been determined. No base quality values were provided; no much bigger clone lies one nucleotide off. The source of the sample is a study of shared clonotypes between healthy human individuals (TCRdb year 2020). At the level of the whole study: Three men and two women, aged 18 to 49 years, made up the cohort. For each donor, CD4 naive and CD4 memory were each run on three plates, CD8 naive on two plates, and CD8 memory on one plate. Blood TCR repertoires of roughly five healthy adults were deeply sequenced to estimate repertoire size and the extent of clonotype sharing between individuals. Libraries were prepared and TCR repertoires were sequenced by different laboratories using diverse techniques, in order to increase sequencing depth and limit assay-specific biases. Leukapheresis yielded between about 0.85 and 10 billion PBMCs per donor. Results and caveats for the whole study, not just this receptor: Pairwise subsampling led to the expectation that sequencing depth would affect the degree of clonotype sharing among donors. Around 5.4% of naive CD4, 3% to 4% of naive CD8, roughly 2.5% of memory CD4, and more than 0.35% of memory CD8 clonotypes were shared across a few donors. Clonotypes shared by all four sorted-subset donors showed higher generation probabilities than non-shared clonotypes. Because the study included only a small number of donors, the genetic and exposure-history diversity represented was limited. Naive subsets generally had larger estimated clonotype richness than memory subsets. Only blood was sampled, and tissue TCR repertoires likely differ from those in blood. Incomplete sequencing was indicated by rarefaction of sorted-subset datasets, despite the large sequencing depth.

Using the deep immunoSEQ assay, multiplex PCR amplified TCR CDR3 regions from genomic DNA. Extracted genomic DNA from each cell subset was distributed evenly across all wells of several immunoSEQ 96-well plates, and each plate was treated as a replicate. For sorted subsets, each replicate PCR was loaded with 200 ng genomic DNA, equivalent to 25,000 to 30,000 T cell genomes. Purified libraries were quantified with a Qubit 3.0 fluorometer, sized on a Bioanalyzer 2100, and re-quantified with the KAPA Library Quantification kit. Every immunoSEQ 96-well plate was sequenced on a separate single-read 150-cycle Illumina NextSeq 550 flow cell. The authors' analysis ran thus. Because the immunoSEQ output held only junctional sequences and lacked quality scores, the filtering could not match the filtering applied to full-length reads. To assign V/J genes and CDR3, sequences were annotated against IMGT germline references using PyIR, a Python wrapper for IgBLAST v1.9. Reads were filtered out if the reads had weak V/J assignments (E-value above 1e-6), no CDR3, stop codons, out-of-frame junctions, or ambiguous translated residues. V3J clonotypes were defined as sequences sharing the same inferred V gene, J gene, and CDR3 amino acid sequence. Percentage overlap between repertoires was calculated by dividing the number of shared unique clonotypes by the size of the smaller repertoire. Richness of each repertoire was evaluated using RTK rarefaction, the Chao1 estimator, and Recon v2.1 estimates of unobserved clonotypes. For all TCRbeta clonotypes obtained by the gDNA method from a handful of donors, generation probabilities were computed with OLGA. As stored in TCRdb, this immuneACCESS dataset retains in-frame rearrangements with V and J assigned. A fraction of the clones does not appear; measured against another copy, unresolved V genes explain less than half of the discrepancy, and the remainder lacks a known reason. D and trimming come from the DNA, and the V and J calls and clone size come from that table. This sample comprises 2,500,000 or so clones, approximately 94% of them detected only once. Roughly 0.15% of the sample is taken by the ten largest.

Healthy HIV-negative adults with no recently reported acute infections or vaccinations were included as donors. Every donor was a Caucasian adult living in Nashville, Tennessee, USA. Magnetic negative selection was used to enrich CD4+ T cells, after which naive cells were positively selected on CD45RA and the negative fraction became the memory subset. Blood was obtained by leukapheresis, after which PBMCs were separated by Ficoll-Histopaque density gradient centrifugation and cryopreserved in liquid nitrogen vapor phase. Analytical flow cytometry was used to check the purity and quantity of each magnetically sorted T cell population. From each sorted fraction, genomic DNA was isolated and quantified by UV absorbance on a Nanodrop 2000c. Reading the germline V gene gives CDR1 MNHNS and CDR2 SASEGT. V lost 0 bases and J lost 10 bases; the stretch between them is 10 bases long. The CDR3 holds 13 amino acids from the cysteine to the phenylalanine. The sequence is cut down to CDR3 DNA, 39 bases in frame from base 1.

This chain joins TRBV6-1 to TRBJ1-5, with TRBD1 as a weak D call on 5 bases. This receptor was obtained from a man aged 18 to 35 in good health. The specimen sequenced was naive CD4+ T cells sorted from blood. What this sample's cell subset or site label stands for: CD45RA+ positively selected. The bases read TGTGCCAGCAGTGAAGCCGGCAGGGCCCCCCAGCATTTT. This codes for CASSEAGRAPQHF.